This T cell receptor (beta chain) emerged from a study of CD8+CD57+ T cells in acquired aplastic anemia (dated by TCRdb to 2016 to 2019). About the study as a whole: DNA extracted from sorted CD4+ and CD8+ cells had a mean of approximately 3.4 ug, with a range of 0.2 to 27.4 ug. Mean read counts for healthy donor samples were 10 million to 10.8 million for CD4+ cells and under 14 million for CD8+ cells.

Genomic DNA was used as template for profiling of TCR beta VDJ combinations and CDR3 sequences. An Illumina HiSeq 2000 was the platform used for TCR repertoire sequencing. For the original study's pipeline: Repertoire assessment relied on Simpson's diversity index, CDR3 size and DJ length profiles, and TRBV/TRBJ rearrangement plots. The most abundant DNA sequence in the deep sequencing data was taken as the immunodominant clone. CDR3 amino acid sequences were checked for sharing across subjects and were also compared against the VDJdb database and published repertoires. Clones were called with MiXCR by TCRdb after fastp trimmed the public reads at Q25, and only in-frame beta chains were retained. Rows matching on CDR3 protein sequence are summarized as one entry with the most common DNA and genes. The V and J calls were determined by TCRdb, not by the authors. This sample is represented by about 48,000 distinct CDR3 sequences; 70% to 80% of them were singletons. About a third of the sample is taken by the ten largest.

The study deep-sequenced TCR repertoires of sorted CD4+ and CD8+ blood T cells from severe aplastic anemia patients and healthy subjects. Ficoll-Paque density gradient centrifugation was used to isolate peripheral blood mononuclear cells. CD4+ and CD8+ T cells were sorted by FACS or magnetic beads before DNA extraction. Study-wide findings and limitations: Roughly 30 CD8+ CDR3 sequences were shared between patients and controls but appeared highly expressed in patients and within their immunodominant clones. Between patients and healthy controls, no significant difference in CD8+ Simpson's diversity was found (P=0.060).

Relative to germline, V is missing 4 bases and J is missing 4 bases, with 14 bases of the junction outside any gene match. Counted from cysteine to phenylalanine, this CDR3 has 19 amino acids. Left in the record is the CDR3 DNA by itself, 57 bases read in frame from the first base. CDR1 LGHNA and CDR2 YNFKEQ were looked up in the germline V gene. On this clonotype itself: There is no known antigen for this receptor. Per-base qualities were not stored, and no clone one base away is much larger.

The chain is encoded by TRBV4-2 joined to TRBJ2-2; 11 central nucleotides agree with TRBD2. Specimen: sorted CD4+, CD8+, or CD8+CD57+ T cells (not recorded which) from PBMCs. The TCR originated in a human donor in good health, serving as a control. The DNA sequence reads TGTGCCAGCAGCCCCACAACTAGCGGGAGAGGAATCGGCACCGGGGAGCTGTTTTTT. Protein translation: CASSPTTSGRGIGTGELFF.